This T cell receptor beta chain derives from a study of blood T cell repertoires in COVID-19. This clone was recorded only once. This CDR3 has 14 amino acids. V shed 1 base, J shed 1 base, and the junction held 2 bases outside the gene matches. Germline V gene sequence: CDR1 SGHNT, CDR2 YYREEE (reference sequence). Original processing notes: Estimation of nucleated cell counts was performed using reference gene primer amplification. Generated by immunoSEQ multiplex PCR, the TCRdb table keeps only in-frame clones and is missing some. V and J calls and clone size are those listed in that table; D and trimming were worked out from the DNA. The sample holds 95,000 to 150,000 clones, 88% seen once.

The chain couples TRBV5-4 to TRBJ2-7; TRBD1 matches 7 bases. Sequencing was carried out using peripheral blood. The clonotype originates from a human donor in a cohort sampled during active COVID-19. CDR3 sequence: CASSLKTGSYEQYF. CDR3 in DNA: TGTGCCAGCAGCTTGAAGACAGGGTCCTACGAGCAGTACTTC.